The 25 T cell receptor beta chains in this list originate from one sample, sequenced in a study of T cells expressing NK-cell markers. For each CDR3 protein, TCRdb gives one entry from its re-call of the 5' RACE reads, without DNA. The table for this sample gives about 460,000 distinct CDR3 sequences. Input material: blood T cells: a sorted CD56 or NKG2C T cell subset, CD4+ or CD8+ T cells, or bulk PBMC T cells (not recorded which). Source of these receptors: a woman aged 50 to 60 in good health.

The CDR3 sequence: CATGGGQVPGELFF. The rearrangement uses TRBV6-1 and TRBJ2-2; TCRdb designates TRBD2, a call that cannot be tested without DNA. CDR1 MNHNS and CDR2 SASEGT come from the germline V gene. CDR3 length: 14 residues.

This chain joins TRBV11-3 and TRBJ2-2; the TCRdb call, TRBD2, lacks DNA for checking. CDR1 and CDR2 (germline): SGHNT, YENEEA. This CDR3 comprises 14 residues. The CDR3 region is CASSPLGLTGELFF.

The chain recombines TRBV5-1 with TRBJ2-1; TCRdb gives TRBD1 as the D gene, but with no DNA this cannot be confirmed. Germline V gene sequence: CDR1 SGHRS, CDR2 YFSETQ. The CDR3 is made up of 16 amino acids. The CDR3 is CASSQDRGPLGNEQFF.

The chain couples TRBV24-1 to TRBJ2-3; TCRdb picks TRBD1, but there is no DNA to check that call. This CDR3 contains 16 residues. Germline lookup yields CDR1 KGHDR and CDR2 SFDVKD. The CDR3 sequence is CATSDPGQGARDTQYF.

The rearrangement links TRBV10-3 to TRBJ2-2; TCRdb's D gene call, TRBD2, goes unchecked for lack of DNA. This CDR3 is 14 amino acids long. Germline V lookup: CDR1 ENHRY, CDR2 SYGVKD. The CDR3 sequence: CAISAGGNTGELFF.

The chain uses TRBV6-2 or TRBV6-3 and TRBJ2-5. This CDR3 has 12 amino acids. Germline CDR1 MNHEY, CDR2 SVGEGT. CDR3: CASSYGWETQYF.

The rearrangement joins TRBV10-3 to TRBJ2-1; TCRdb names TRBD2, which stays unverified in the absence of DNA. The CDR3 spans 14 residues. Germline CDR1 ENHRY, CDR2 SYGVKD. CDR3 residues: CAISVVREGPEQFF.

The V call is TRBV19, the J call TRBJ2-5; the D gene TCRdb calls, TRBD1, cannot be checked with no DNA. The germline CDR1 and CDR2 sequences are LNHDA and SQIVND (reference sequence). This CDR3 has 12 residues. The CDR3 region is CATGQASGGQYF.

This chain connects TRBV7-6 to TRBJ2-1; there is no DNA to check the TCRdb D call of TRBD2. The CDR3 is made up of 17 amino acids. CDR1 and CDR2 from the germline V gene are SGHVS and FNYEAQ. The CDR3 protein is CASSLYSEGLAGNEQFF. The entire variable domain, with the rest obtained from reference TRBV7-6 and TRBJ2-1, is as follows: GAGVSQSPRYKVTKRGQDVALRCDPISGHVSLYWYRQALGQGPEFLTYFNYEAQQDKSGLPNDRFSAERPEGSISTLTIQRTEQRDSAMYRCASSLYSEGLAGNEQFFGPGTRLTVL.

V gene TRBV12-3 or TRBV12-4 combines with J gene TRBJ1-4; TCRdb picks TRBD1, but there is no DNA to check that call. The CDR3 consists of 14 residues. This CDR3 reads CASSWRTGGEKLFF.

V usage is TRBV20-1 and J usage is TRBJ2-7. The CDR3 has 12 residues. The germline V gene has CDR1 DFQATT and CDR2 SNEGSKA (reference sequence). The CDR3 loop reads CSARDSGSEQYF.

The chain links TRBV2 to TRBJ2-1; TCRdb's D call of TRBD2 is untestable without DNA. CDR3 size: 14 residues. Germline-derived CDR1 and CDR2 are SNHLY and FYNNEI. CDR3 residues: CASETSMSYNEQFF.

J is TRBJ2-7 and V is TRBV20-1; TCRdb names TRBD1, which stays unverified in the absence of DNA. Germline V CDR1 and CDR2: DFQATT, SNEGSKA (reference sequence). CDR3 length: 15 residues. The CDR3 sequence is CSATFIQGSKNEQYF.

The V and J genes are TRBV6-1 and TRBJ1-1; there is no DNA to check the TCRdb D call of TRBD1. The CDR3 has 16 amino acids. Germline V gene sequence: CDR1 MNHNS, CDR2 SASEGT. CDR3 sequence: CASSSRLGGENTEAFF.

This chain links TRBV5-6 with TRBJ2-7. CDR3 length equals 11 residues. In germline, CDR1 is SGHDT, CDR2 YYEEEE. The CDR3 sequence is CASSLSFEQYF.

This chain links TRBV2 with TRBJ2-1; TCRdb outputs TRBD1, but without DNA this stays unchecked. CDR3 length equals 15 residues. Germline-derived CDR1 and CDR2 are SNHLY and FYNNEI. The CDR3 spells CASSEQGPTYNEQFF.

The V gene is TRBV20-1, the J gene TRBJ2-3. This CDR3 comprises 11 residues. From germline, CDR1 is DFQATT and CDR2 SNEGSKA (reference sequence). The CDR3 spells CSATTSDTQYF.

The rearrangement links TRBV5-1 to TRBJ1-5; the TRBD1 assignment by TCRdb is unverifiable without DNA. The CDR3 is 16 residues long. Germline V CDR1 and CDR2: SGHRS, YFSETQ. This CDR3 reads CASSLGFQGSNQPQHF.

The CDR3: CASSGRVSTNTEAFF. The chain joins TRBV4-1 to TRBJ1-1. The germline CDR1 and CDR2 sequences are MGHRA and YSYEKL. CDR3 size: 15 residues.

This CDR3 reads CSARDHGRAKNIQYF. The genes are TRBV20-1 and TRBJ2-4. There are 15 residues in the CDR3. From germline, CDR1 is DFQATT and CDR2 SNEGSKA (reference sequence).

The J gene is TRBJ2-2, the V gene TRBV6-5. This CDR3 has 15 amino acids. The V gene's germline CDR1 is MNHEY and CDR2 SVGAGI. The CDR3 loop reads CASAQGLLNTGELFF.

The chain carries TRBV3-1 and TRBJ1-1; the D call of TRBD1 rests on TCRdb alone, since no DNA is present to check it. The germline V gene has CDR1 LGHDT and CDR2 YNNKEL (reference sequence). This CDR3 contains 13 residues. The CDR3 region is CASSWTGNAEAFF.

The CDR3 is CASGLEGGAYEQYF. The chain recombines TRBV12-5 with TRBJ2-7. The length of the CDR3 is 14 residues. Germline values: CDR1 LGHNT, CDR2 FRNRAP. Filled out from reference TRBV12-5 and TRBJ2-7, the complete variable domain reads DARVTQTPRHKVTEMGQEVTMRCQPILGHNTVFWYRQTMMQGLELLAYFRNRAPLDDSGMPKDRFSAEMPDATLATLKIQPSEPRDSAVYFCASGLEGGAYEQYFGPGTRLTVT.

The chain couples TRBV5-1 to TRBJ2-1; the TCRdb call, TRBD2, lacks DNA for checking. Germline V gene data show CDR1 as SGHRS and CDR2 as YFSETQ. This CDR3 contains 16 residues. The CDR3 loop reads CASSRNDYSSYNEQFF.

The chain links TRBV28 to TRBJ2-5; the TCRdb D gene call, TRBD2, has no DNA to confirm it. Germline V gene data show CDR1 as MDHEN and CDR2 as SYDVKM. CDR3 length equals 14 residues. CDR3 in amino acids: CASSLSAGAETQYF. Together with reference TRBV28 and TRBJ2-5, the CDR3 gives the full variable domain: DVKVTQSSRYLVKRTGEKVFLECVQDMDHENMFWYRQDPGLGLRLIYFSYDVKMKEKGDIPEGYSVSREKKERFSLILESASTNQTSMYLCASSLSAGAETQYFGPGTRLLVL.